This is a list of T cell receptor beta chains from one sample in a study of T cell repertoires in cytomegalovirus infection. Via MiXCR, TCRdb re-called the reads, giving one row per CDR3 protein. Of 150,000 to 200,000 distinct CDR3 sequences listed, 17% are singletons. Sequencing was carried out using CD8+ T cells from PBMCs. These receptors all stem from a human donor in good health (CMV status not recorded). Some clones in this sample may be carry-over from other donors' samples. Both conserved end residues are part of each CDR3. The D gene is left open where the match is weak. Clone size is not always given. Where it is, it says once, few, many or a class for expanded clones.

j_gene | abundance | d_gene | v_gene | CDR3aa | CDR3nt
TRBJ2-1 | few | . | TRBV28 | CASSDRGYGDEQFF | TGTGCCAGCAGTGACCGGGGGTACGGCGATGAGCAGTTCTTC
TRBJ2-2 | . | . | TRBV6-6 | CASSYSITGSTGELFF | TGTGCCAGCAGTTACTCGATTACTGGGAGTACCGGGGAGCTGTTTTTT
TRBJ2-7 | . | TRBD2 | TRBV7-2 | CASSHASGWDYEQYF | TGTGCCAGCAGCCATGCTAGCGGATGGGACTACGAGCAGTACTTC
TRBJ1-3 | few | . | TRBV6-7 | CASIKDSCSGNTIYF | TGTGCCAGCATTAAAGACAGTTGCTCTGGAAACACCATATATTTT
TRBJ2-7 | many | . | TRBV7-2 | CASSSGTLGSYYEQYF | TGTGCCAGCAGCTCAGGTACCCTCGGGAGCTACTACGAGCAGTACTTC
TRBJ2-7 | . | TRBD1 | TRBV6-2/TRBV6-3 | CASSYSSGTGAYEQYF | TGTGCCAGCAGTTACTCCTCCGGGACAGGCGCCTACGAGCAGTACTTC
TRBJ1-1 | . | . | TRBV6-2/TRBV6-3 | CASSPRGYNTEAFF | TGTGCCAGCAGTCCCCGGGGGTATAACACTGAAGCTTTCTTT
TRBJ2-1 | . | . | TRBV19 | CASSIVWGEQFF | TGTGCCAGTAGTATAGTGTGGGGTGAGCAGTTCTTC
TRBJ2-7 | few | TRBD2 | TRBV5-6 | CASSPRTSGRYEQYF | TGTGCCAGCAGCCCCCGGACTAGCGGGAGATACGAGCAGTACTTC
TRBJ2-1 | few | . | TRBV12-3/TRBV12-4 | CASSPGADNEQFF | TGTGCCAGCAGCCCCGGGGCAGACAATGAGCAGTTCTTC